This T cell receptor (beta chain) was found in a study of T cells in tuberculosis. Study-wide context: Within 7 days of starting treatment, or before, PBMC were stored.

Time point meaning: new active TB diagnosis, blood taken before or within 7 days of starting treatment. The V end lost 1 base, the J end lost 6 bases, and 11 bases lay between the germline ends. The CDR3 has 14 amino acids. The germline V gene encodes CDR1 LNHDA and CDR2 SQIVND (reference sequence). Sequencing used immunoSEQ multiplex PCR; TCRdb keeps in-frame clones, though not all of them. The top ten hold approximately 15% of the sample, which has approximately 22,000 clones, around 82% seen once. This sequence originates from an adult with tuberculosis. The sample consisted of PBMCs, taken at tuberculosis diagnosis. This rearrangement joins TRBV19 to TRBJ2-3, with no clear D. The CDR3 loop reads CASSIGDITDTQYF. In DNA, the CDR3 is TGTGCCAGTAGTATAGGCGACATCACCGATACGCAGTATTTT.